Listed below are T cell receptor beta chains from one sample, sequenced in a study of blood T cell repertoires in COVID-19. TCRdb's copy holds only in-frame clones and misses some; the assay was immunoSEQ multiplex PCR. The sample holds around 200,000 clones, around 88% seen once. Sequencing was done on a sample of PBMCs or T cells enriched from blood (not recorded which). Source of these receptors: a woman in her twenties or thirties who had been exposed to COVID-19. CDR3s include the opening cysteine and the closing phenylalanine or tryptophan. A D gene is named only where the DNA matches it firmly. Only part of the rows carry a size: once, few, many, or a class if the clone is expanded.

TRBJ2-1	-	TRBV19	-	CASSPSEAGQKEQFF	TGTGCCAGTAGCCCCTCGGAGGCGGGCCAAAAAGAGCAGTTCTTC
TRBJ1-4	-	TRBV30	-	CAWRPRTDPTNEKLFF	TGTGCCTGGAGACCCAGGACAGACCCAACTAATGAAAAACTGTTTTTT
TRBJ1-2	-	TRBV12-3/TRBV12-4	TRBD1	CASSLGQGRGYTF	TGTGCCAGCAGTTTAGGACAGGGGAGAGGCTACACCTTC
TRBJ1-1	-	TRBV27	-	CASSPGYMGSPEAFF	TGTGCCAGCAGTCCCGGGTACATGGGGAGCCCTGAAGCTTTCTTT
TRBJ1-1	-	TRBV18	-	CASSPFNSRGNTEAFF	TGTGCCAGCTCACCATTTAATTCCAGGGGGAACACTGAAGCTTTCTTT
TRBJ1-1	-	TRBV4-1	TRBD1	CASSQERAGGYRAFF	TGCGCCAGCAGCCAAGAGAGGGCAGGGGGCTATAGGGCTTTCTTT
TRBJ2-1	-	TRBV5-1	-	CASSLGGIGSYNEQFF	TGCGCCAGCAGCTTGGGGGGCATCGGGTCCTACAATGAGCAGTTCTTC
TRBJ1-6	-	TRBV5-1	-	CASSLQGRDSPLHF	TGCGCCAGCAGCCTACAGGGTAGGGATTCACCCCTCCACTTT
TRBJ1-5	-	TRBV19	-	CASSITGRAQPQHF	TGTGCCAGTAGTATTACGGGCAGGGCCCAGCCCCAGCATTTT
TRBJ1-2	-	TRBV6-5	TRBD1	CASSSRQGYGYTF	TGTGCCAGCAGTTCCCGACAGGGATATGGCTACACCTTC
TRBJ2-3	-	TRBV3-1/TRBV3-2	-	CASRVKGADTQYF	TGTGCCAGCCGGGTTAAGGGGGCAGATACGCAGTATTTT
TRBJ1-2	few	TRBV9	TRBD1	CASSRGQGQNYGYTF	TGTGCCAGCAGCAGAGGACAGGGGCAGAACTATGGCTACACCTTC
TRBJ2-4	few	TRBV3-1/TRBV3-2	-	CASSQGRIRFNIQYF	TGTGCCAGCAGCCAAGGTCGTATCCGGTTCAACATTCAGTACTTC
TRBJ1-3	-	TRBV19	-	CASSIAGTGNTIYF	TGTGCCAGTAGTATTGCAGGGACTGGAAACACCATATATTTT
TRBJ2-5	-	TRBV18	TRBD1	CASSPGDRGQETQYF	TGTGCCAGCTCCCCGGGGGACAGGGGGCAAGAGACCCAGTACTTC
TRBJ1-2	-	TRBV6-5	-	CASSSDSIGYTF	TGTGCCAGCAGTTCTGACAGCATCGGCTACACCTTC
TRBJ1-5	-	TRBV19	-	CASSIGDNQPQHF	TGTGCCAGTAGTATCGGGGACAATCAGCCCCAGCATTTT
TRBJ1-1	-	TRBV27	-	CASSLYSNTEAFF	TGTGCCAGCAGCCTTTACAGCAACACTGAAGCTTTCTTT
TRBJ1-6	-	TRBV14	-	CASSFTGTAGWNSPLHF	TGTGCCAGCAGCTTCACCGGGACGGCGGGATGGAATTCACCCCTCCACTTT
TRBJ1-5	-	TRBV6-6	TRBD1	CASSRRTGGNSNQPQHF	TGTGCCAGCAGTCGAAGGACAGGAGGAAATAGCAATCAGCCCCAGCATTTT
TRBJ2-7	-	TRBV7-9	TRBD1	CASSKGTGAGEQYF	TGTGCCAGCAGCAAGGGGACAGGGGCGGGGGAGCAGTACTTC
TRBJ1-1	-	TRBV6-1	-	CASSEPSGKAFF	TGTGCCAGCAGTGAACCCTCGGGGAAGGCTTTCTTT
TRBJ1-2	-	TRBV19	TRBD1	CASSAHSDRGRDYGYTF	TGTGCCAGTAGTGCCCACTCGGACAGGGGGCGTGACTATGGCTACACCTTC
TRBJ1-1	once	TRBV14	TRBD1	CASSQDDHRGRGAFF	TGTGCCAGCAGCCAAGATGATCACAGGGGGCGCGGAGCTTTCTTT
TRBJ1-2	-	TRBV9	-	CASSVGVGGSGYGYTF	TGTGCCAGCAGCGTAGGTGTGGGCGGGAGTGGCTATGGCTACACCTTC
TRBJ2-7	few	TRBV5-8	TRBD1	CASSLGGQGRYEQYF	TGTGCCAGCAGCTTGGGCGGACAGGGTCGGTACGAGCAGTACTTC
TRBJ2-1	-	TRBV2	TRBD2	CASSLSGGAGYNEQFF	TGTGCCAGCAGCCTTAGCGGGGGGGCCGGGTACAATGAGCAGTTCTTC
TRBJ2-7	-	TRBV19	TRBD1	CASRGRDRNYEQYF	TGTGCCAGTAGGGGACGGGACAGAAACTACGAGCAGTACTTC
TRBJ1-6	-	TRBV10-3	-	CAISPSYNSPLHF	TGTGCCATCAGTCCGAGCTATAATTCACCCCTCCACTTT
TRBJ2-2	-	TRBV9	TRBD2	CASSHNPRGGIGELFF	TGTGCCAGCAGCCACAACCCCCGGGGGGGCATCGGGGAGCTGTTTTTT
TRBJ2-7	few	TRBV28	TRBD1	CASSFGTGGYEQYF	TGTGCCAGCAGTTTCGGGACAGGGGGCTACGAGCAGTACTTC
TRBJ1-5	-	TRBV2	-	CASSNRDQPQHF	TGTGCCAGCAGCAACAGGGATCAGCCCCAGCATTTT
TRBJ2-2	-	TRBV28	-	CASSLIGQRDGELFF	TGTGCCAGCAGTTTAATCGGTCAGAGGGACGGGGAGCTGTTTTTT
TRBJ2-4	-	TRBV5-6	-	CASSLGNEPPHKNIQYF	TGTGCCAGCAGCTTGGGAAATGAGCCACCCCACAAAAACATTCAGTACTTC
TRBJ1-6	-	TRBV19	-	CASSTGVHGSPLHF	TGTGCCAGTAGTACAGGGGTACATGGTTCACCCCTCCACTTT
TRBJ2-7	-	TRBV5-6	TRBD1	CASSSRDRSSYEQYF	TGTGCCAGCAGCTCCCGGGACAGGAGCTCCTACGAGCAGTACTTC
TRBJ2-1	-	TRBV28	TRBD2	CASSLFGGDYNEQFF	TGTGCCAGCAGTTTATTCGGGGGGGATTACAATGAGCAGTTCTTC
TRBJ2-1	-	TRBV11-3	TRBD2	CASSFGVLAGGPYNEQFF	TGTGCCAGCAGCTTCGGTGTTCTAGCGGGGGGGCCCTACAATGAGCAGTTCTTC
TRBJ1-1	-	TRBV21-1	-	CASTKGGTEAFF	TGTGCCAGCACCAAGGGAGGCACTGAAGCTTTCTTT
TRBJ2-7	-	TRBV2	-	CASRGGGPYEQYF	TGTGCCAGCAGGGGTGGAGGGCCTTACGAGCAGTACTTC
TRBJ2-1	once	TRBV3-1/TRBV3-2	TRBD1	CASSLPGTGGLNEQFF	TGTGCCAGCAGCCTACCCGGGACAGGGGGCCTCAATGAGCAGTTCTTC
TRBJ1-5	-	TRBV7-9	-	CASQGQGNQPQHF	TGTGCCAGCCAGGGGCAGGGCAATCAGCCCCAGCATTTT
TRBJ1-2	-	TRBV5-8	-	CASSLTDRIYGYTF	TGTGCCAGCAGCTTGACAGATCGGATTTATGGCTACACCTTC
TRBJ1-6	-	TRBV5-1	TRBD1	CASRTGQGDSPLHF	TGCGCCAGCAGAACCGGACAGGGGGACTCACCCCTCCACTTT
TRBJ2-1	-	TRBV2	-	CASSSGQYNEQFF	TGTGCCAGCAGTTCCGGACAGTACAATGAGCAGTTCTTC
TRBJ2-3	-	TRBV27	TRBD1	CASSSPAGTGGSPDTDTQYF	TGTGCCAGCAGTTCCCCCGCCGGGACAGGGGGAAGTCCCGACACAGATACGCAGTATTTT
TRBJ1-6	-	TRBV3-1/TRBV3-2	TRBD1	CASSHSGQAKVPLHF	TGTGCCAGCAGCCATTCTGGACAGGCGAAGGTACCCCTCCACTTT
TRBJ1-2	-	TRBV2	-	CASSDFGSPRHRGYTF	TGTGCCAGCAGTGATTTCGGGAGCCCGCGTCATCGTGGCTACACCTTC